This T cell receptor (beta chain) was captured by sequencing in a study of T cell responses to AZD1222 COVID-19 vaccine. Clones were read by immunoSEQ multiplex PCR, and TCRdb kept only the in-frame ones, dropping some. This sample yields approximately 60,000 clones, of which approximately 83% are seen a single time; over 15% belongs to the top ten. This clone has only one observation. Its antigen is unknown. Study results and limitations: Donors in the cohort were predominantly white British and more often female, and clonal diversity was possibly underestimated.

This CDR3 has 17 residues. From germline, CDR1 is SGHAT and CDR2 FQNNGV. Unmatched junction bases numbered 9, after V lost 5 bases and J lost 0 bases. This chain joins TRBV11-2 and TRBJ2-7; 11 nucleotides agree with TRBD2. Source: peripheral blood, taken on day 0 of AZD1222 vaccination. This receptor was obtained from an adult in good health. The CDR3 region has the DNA TGTGCCAGCAGCCTCGTGGGGGGGACTAGCGGCTCCTACGAGCAGTACTTC. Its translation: CASSLVGGTSGSYEQYF.